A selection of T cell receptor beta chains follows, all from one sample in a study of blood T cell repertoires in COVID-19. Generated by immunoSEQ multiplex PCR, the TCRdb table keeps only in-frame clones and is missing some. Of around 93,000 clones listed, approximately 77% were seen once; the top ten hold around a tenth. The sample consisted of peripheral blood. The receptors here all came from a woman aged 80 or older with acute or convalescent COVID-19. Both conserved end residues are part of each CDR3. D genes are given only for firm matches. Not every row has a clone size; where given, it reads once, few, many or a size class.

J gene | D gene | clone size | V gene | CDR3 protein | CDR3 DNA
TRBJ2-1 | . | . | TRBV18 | CASRTTGFEQFF | TGTGCCAGCCGGACAACGGGTTTCGAGCAGTTCTTC
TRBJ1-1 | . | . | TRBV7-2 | CASSPRLTARTEAFF | TGTGCCAGCAGCCCGAGACTTACGGCTCGGACTGAAGCTTTCTTT
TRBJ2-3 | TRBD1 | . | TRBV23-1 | CASSQTLAGGPGTQYF | TGCGCCAGCAGTCAAACTCTGGCAGGGGGCCCCGGTACGCAGTATTTT
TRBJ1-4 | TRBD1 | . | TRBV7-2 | CASSPWDRGSEKLFF | TGTGCCAGCAGCCCCTGGGACAGGGGGTCTGAAAAACTGTTTTTT
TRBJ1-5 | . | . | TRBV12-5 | CASGLVPGQPNQPQHF | TGTGCTAGTGGTTTGGTACCTGGACAGCCGAATCAGCCCCAGCATTTT
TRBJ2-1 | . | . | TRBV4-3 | CASSHPEGDEQFF | TGCGCCAGCAGCCACCCCGAAGGGGATGAGCAGTTCTTC
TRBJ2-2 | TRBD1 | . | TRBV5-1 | CASSPRTGAFNTGELFF | TGCGCCAGCAGCCCAAGGACAGGGGCCTTTAACACCGGGGAGCTGTTTTTT
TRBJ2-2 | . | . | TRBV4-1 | CASSRRQDGSGELFF | TGCGCCAGCAGCCGTAGGCAGGACGGGAGCGGGGAGCTGTTTTTT
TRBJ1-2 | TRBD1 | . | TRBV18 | CASSPGQGRYGYTF | TGTGCCAGCTCACCGGGACAGGGACGCTATGGCTACACCTTC
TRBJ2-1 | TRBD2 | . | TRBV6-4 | CASSVAGGSSYNEQFF | TGTGCCAGCAGTGTGGCGGGCGGGAGCTCCTACAATGAGCAGTTCTTC
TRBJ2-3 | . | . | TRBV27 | CASRNAGTPSTDTQYF | TGTGCCAGCAGGAATGCCGGGACACCAAGCACAGATACGCAGTATTTT
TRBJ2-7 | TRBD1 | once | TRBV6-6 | CASSGSIAGQGTYEQYF | TGTGCCAGCAGTGGATCAATTGCGGGACAGGGGACCTACGAGCAGTACTTC
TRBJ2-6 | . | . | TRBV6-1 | CASSDRPSAGANVLTF | TGTGCCAGCAGTGACAGGCCCTCTGCGGGGGCCAACGTCCTGACTTTC
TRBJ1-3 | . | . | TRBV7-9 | CASSPGGLEITIYF | TGTGCCAGCAGCCCCGGAGGGTTAGAGATCACCATATATTTT
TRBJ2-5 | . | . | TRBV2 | CASSDRVKTQYF | TGTGCCAGCAGTGACAGGGTGAAGACCCAGTACTTC
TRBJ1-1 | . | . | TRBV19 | CASSSRLRGYTEAFF | TGTGCCAGTAGTTCCCGCCTCAGAGGGTACACTGAAGCTTTCTTT
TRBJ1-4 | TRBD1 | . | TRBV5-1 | CASSTGTGLSREKLFF | TGCGCCAGCAGCACCGGGACAGGGCTATCGCGAGAAAAACTGTTTTTT
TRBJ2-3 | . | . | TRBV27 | CASGQGGSTDTQYF | TGTGCCAGCGGACAGGGAGGGTCCACAGATACGCAGTATTTT
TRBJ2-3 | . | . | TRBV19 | CASNSQGWTDTQYF | TGTGCCAGTAATTCACAGGGATGGACAGATACGCAGTATTTT
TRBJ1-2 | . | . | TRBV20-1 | CSARRTGGYTF | TGCAGTGCTCGAAGGACGGGAGGCTACACCTTC
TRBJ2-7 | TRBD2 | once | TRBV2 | CANSLAGTSSEQYF | TGTGCCAACAGCTTAGCCGGGACTAGCAGCGAGCAGTACTTC
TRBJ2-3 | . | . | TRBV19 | CASSPSLGTDTQYF | TGTGCCAGTAGTCCCTCCCTTGGCACAGATACGCAGTATTTT
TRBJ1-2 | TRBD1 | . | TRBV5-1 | CASSTGQPIYGYTF | TGCGCCAGCAGCACGGGACAGCCGATTTATGGCTACACCTTC
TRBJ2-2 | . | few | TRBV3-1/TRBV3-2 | CASSQDSQGRELFF | TGTGCCAGCAGCCAAGATTCGCAGGGAAGGGAGCTGTTTTTT
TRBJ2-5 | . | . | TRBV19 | CATRAYQSETQYF | TGTGCCACCAGGGCGTATCAATCAGAGACCCAGTACTTC
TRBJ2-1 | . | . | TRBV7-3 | CASSSSMAPFSYNEQFF | TGTGCCAGCAGCTCCTCCATGGCCCCGTTCTCTTACAATGAGCAGTTCTTC
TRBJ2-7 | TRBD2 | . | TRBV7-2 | CASSLSGLAGSYEQYF | TGTGCCAGCAGCTTATCGGGACTAGCGGGATCCTACGAGCAGTACTTC
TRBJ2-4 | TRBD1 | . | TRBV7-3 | CASSLTGQGTKNIQYF | TGTGCCAGCAGCTTAACGGGACAGGGCACCAAAAACATTCAGTACTTC
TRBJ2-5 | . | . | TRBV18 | CASSRPGAQETQYF | TGTGCCAGCTCAAGGCCAGGGGCCCAAGAGACCCAGTACTTC
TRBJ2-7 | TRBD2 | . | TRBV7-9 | CASSLARTSGYYEQYF | TGTGCCAGCAGCTTAGCTCGCACTAGCGGATACTACGAGCAGTACTTC